This TCR beta chain was retrieved from a study of blood T cells in healthy people across ages. Germline CDR1 SGDLS, CDR2 YYNGEE. CDR3 length: 15 amino acids. The V and J ends lost 0 bases and 7 bases respectively, with 16 bases between them. Points on this clonotype: Its antigen remains unknown.

Alongside a J-beta primer mix, a sample-barcoded 5' primer served in a second PCR lasting about 7 to 11 cycles. One entry per CDR3 protein, called by TCRdb with MiXCR from the 5' RACE reads. Of 1 million to 1.2 million distinct CDR3 sequences in the sample, under 40% were seen once. Study outcomes and limitations: Per million T cells, TCR beta diversity dropped roughly linearly as age increased. There was a strong correlation between TCR beta diversity and naive T cell percentage.

This sequence joins TRBV9 and TRBJ1-1; D gene ambiguous. Sequenced material: blood. The TCR originated in a young man in good health. CDR3 DNA sequence: TGTGCCAGCAGCGTAGACGGTGAGACTGGGCTTGAAGCTTTCTTT. Translated, it gives CASSVDGETGLEAFF.